This entry lists 5 T cell receptor beta chains sequenced from one sample in a study of regulatory T cells in long-lasting Graves disease. This sample's time point: newly diagnosed GD, antithyroid drugs for less than 3 months. From RNA extracted from PBMCs, the TCR library was made. Construction of TCR beta libraries relied on iRepertoire HTBI primers and on Arm-PCR targeting CDR3 regions. MiXCR, run by TCRdb on the multiplex PCR reads, gives a single entry per CDR3 protein. In the table there are hundreds of thousands of distinct CDR3 sequences, under 20% of which are singletons. These data were likewise used in another study, on T cells in Graves' hyperthyroidism and ophthalmopathy.

Sequencing used peripheral blood mononuclear cells (PBMCs), obtained at new diagnosis, from a patient treated with antithyroid drugs. The receptors originated from a woman between 25 and 40 years old with Graves disease.

This clonotype was recorded many times. The V call is TRBV28, the J call TRBJ2-7; no reliable D call. Germline-derived CDR1 and CDR2 are MDHEN and SYDVKM. The CDR3 totals 11 residues. Deletions cut 7 bases from V and 4 bases from J, with 8 bases between. CDR3 protein: CASTSRYEQYF. DNA for the CDR3: TGTGCCAGCACCTCCAGATACGAGCAGTACTTC.

This clonotype was seen a few times. The chain is built from TRBV29-1 and TRBJ2-7, with D perhaps TRBD2 (6 bases). Trimming pared 3 bases from V and 2 bases from J, leaving 11 bases between. The CDR3 has 13 residues. Germline CDR1 SQVTM, CDR2 ANQGSEA. The CDR3 sequence is CSVDGGLAYEQYF. The CDR3 region has the DNA TGCAGCGTTGACGGGGGACTTGCCTACGAGCAGTACTTC.

At least ten counts were recorded for this clonotype. The chain combines TRBV27 with TRBJ1-1; D may be TRBD1 (5 bases). The germline CDR1 and CDR2 sequences are MNHEY and SMNVEV (reference sequence). V lost 8 bases to trimming and J lost 2 bases, with 12 bases between them. CDR3 size: 13 residues. CDR3: CASQTDANTEAFF. CDR3 DNA sequence: TGTGCCAGCCAGACAGATGCAAACACTGAAGCTTTCTTT.

Of note for this clonotype: Since a much larger clone is just one base distant, this may be a read error. The chain has TRBV24-1 and TRBJ1-2; perhaps TRBD1 as D (6 bases). The CDR3 sequence is 15 residues long. Trimming shortened V by 1 base and J by 4 bases, and 12 bases separated the two germline ends. CDR1 is KGHDR and CDR2 is SFDVKD in the germline V gene. This chain's CDR3 is CATSDFGTPSYGYTF. The CDR3 DNA is TGTGCCACCAGTGATTTCGGGACACCTAGCTATGGCTACACCTTC.

This clonotype appeared many times. This chain links TRBV27 with TRBJ2-7; D possibly corresponds to TRBD1 (6 bases). This CDR3 has 14 residues. Trimming removed 6 bases from V and 1 base from J, with 13 bases in between. CDR1 and CDR2 from the germline V gene are MNHEY and SMNVEV (reference sequence). The CDR3 is CASSPWTESYEQYF. CDR3 in DNA: TGTGCCAGCAGCCCATGGACAGAATCCTACGAGCAGTACTTC.